This T cell receptor beta chain was identified in a study of shared clonotypes between healthy human individuals (dated by TCRdb to 2020 to 2022). In the study overall: Three men and two women, aged 18 to 49 years, made up the cohort. For each donor, three plates each were used for CD4 naive and CD4 memory, two plates were used for CD8 naive, and one plate was used for CD8 memory. The study deeply sequenced blood TCR repertoires of roughly five healthy adults to estimate repertoire size and the extent of clonotype sharing between individuals. To increase sequencing depth and limit assay-specific biases, TCR repertoire library preparation and sequencing were carried out by different laboratories using diverse techniques. Leukapheresis yielded between about 0.9 and 9 billion PBMCs per donor.

On this clone: No antigen is known for it. Per-nucleotide qualities are absent, and no much larger clonotype sits a single base away.

According to the germline V gene (reference sequence), CDR1 reads SGHNT and CDR2 reads YYREEE. The CDR3 runs 13 amino acids, cysteine and phenylalanine included. Of the read, only the CDR3 DNA is kept; its 39 bases are in frame from base 1. V is clipped by 3 bases and J by 9 bases, and the sequence between their germline boundaries is 13 bases long. Study-wide conclusions, independent of this receptor: Pairwise subsampling led to the expectation that sequencing depth would affect the degree of clonotype sharing among donors. Compared with non-shared clonotypes, clonotypes shared by all four sorted-subset donors had higher generation probabilities. Naive subsets generally had larger estimated clonotype richness than memory subsets. Because the study included a small number of donors, the genetic and exposure-history diversity represented was limited. Sampling was limited to blood, and TCR repertoires in tissue likely differ from TCR repertoires in blood. When four donors were compared, the shared fraction of clonotypes was about 5% for naive CD4, about 4% for naive CD8, about 2.5% for memory CD4, and 0.35% to 0.4% for memory CD8. Incomplete sequencing was indicated by rarefaction of sorted-subset datasets, despite the large sequencing depth.

TCR CDR3 regions were amplified from genomic DNA by multiplex PCR using the deep immunoSEQ assay. For each cell subset, the extracted genomic DNA was distributed evenly across all wells of several immunoSEQ 96-well plates, and each plate served as one replicate. Each replicate PCR for sorted subsets received around 200 ng genomic DNA, equal to some 32,000 T cell genomes. The purified libraries were quantified using a Qubit 3.0 fluorometer, sized with a Bioanalyzer 2100, and then quantified again using the KAPA Library Quantification kit. A separate single-read 150-cycle Illumina NextSeq 550 flow cell was used to sequence each immunoSEQ 96-well plate. In the original analysis: Because the immunoSEQ output held only junctional sequences and lacked quality scores, the filtering could not match the filtering applied to full-length reads. Sequences were annotated with PyIR, a Python wrapper for IgBLAST v1.9, using IMGT germline references to assign V/J genes and CDR3. Any read was removed if the V/J assignment was weak (E-value above 1e-6), the CDR3 was missing, or the read contained stop codons, out-of-frame junctions, or ambiguous translated residues. V3J clonotypes were defined as sequences sharing the same inferred V gene, J gene, and CDR3 amino acid sequence. To compute the percentage overlap between repertoires, the number of shared unique clonotypes was divided by the size of the smaller repertoire. Repertoire richness was assessed with RTK rarefaction, the Chao1 estimator, and Recon v2.1 estimates of unobserved clonotypes. Generation probabilities for all TCRbeta clonotypes obtained by the gDNA method from four donors were computed using OLGA. This immuneACCESS table, as held by TCRdb, lists in-frame sequences with V and J called but not all clones. Of the missing ones, under half trace to an unresolved V gene in checked studies; the others have no known cause. Clone size and V and J calls were adopted from that table, with D and trimming inferred from the DNA. The table for this sample lists about 1 million clones; 60% to 80% of them were counted only once. The ten largest account for over 1.3% of the sample.

Donors were healthy HIV-negative adults with no recently reported acute infections or vaccinations. Only Caucasian adults living in Nashville, Tennessee, USA were represented among the donors. CD4+ T cells were enriched by magnetic negative selection; naive cells were then positively selected on CD45RA, and the negative fraction formed the memory subset. Blood was collected by leukapheresis, and PBMCs were isolated by Ficoll-Histopaque density gradient centrifugation and then cryopreserved in liquid nitrogen vapor phase. Analytical flow cytometry was used to check the purity and quantity of every magnetically sorted T cell population. Genomic DNA was isolated from every sorted fraction and measured by UV absorbance on a Nanodrop 2000c.

The receptor was isolated from a man in his late teens or twenties in good health. The V gene is TRBV5-4 and the J gene is TRBJ2-1, with the identity of the D gene unclear. The material sequenced was memory CD4+ T cells sorted from blood. Per the publication, the cell subset or site label means: CD45RA-negative fraction. The DNA sequence reads TGTGCCAGCAGCTGGTTGAGTACCGGTGAGCAGTTCTTC. It is translated as CASSWLSTGEQFF.